A single sample is the source of the 23 T cell receptor beta chains below, sequenced in a study of blood T cell repertoires in COVID-19. Sequencing used immunoSEQ multiplex PCR; TCRdb keeps in-frame clones, though not all of them. The sample carries some 320,000 clones, 90% to 95% recorded once. Specimen: PBMCs or T cells enriched from blood (not recorded which). The source is a woman aged 25 to 45 who had been exposed to COVID-19.

This sequence joins TRBV21-1 and TRBJ1-3. TRBV21-1 is a pseudogene segment. The CDR3 totals 18 residues. CDR3 region: CASSKALRSRSSGNTIYF. The CDR3 nucleotides read TGTGCCAGCAGCAAAGCACTTCGTAGCCGTTCCTCTGGAAACACCATATATTTT.

This chain joins TRBV5-8 and TRBJ2-3; TRBD2 aligns across 9 bases. Germline values: CDR1 SGHTS, CDR2 YDEGEE. This CDR3 is 16 amino acids long. J lost 3 bases, V lost 3 bases, and 8 bases had no gene match. The CDR3 bases are TGTGCCAGCAGCTCGGGGAGCGGGGGGTCGACAGATACGCAGTATTTT. Translating it yields CASSSGSGGSTDTQYF.

This clone appeared once. The chain recombines TRBV15 with TRBJ2-2; 8 bases map to TRBD1. The CDR3 extends over 14 amino acids. Germline values: CDR1 LNHNV, CDR2 YYDKDF (reference sequence). The trim removed 3 bases at V and 8 bases at J, leaving 5 bases unmatched. CDR3 sequence (DNA): TGTGCCACCAGCAGGACAGGGGAATTTGGGGAGCTGTTTTTT. Protein: CATSRTGEFGELFF.

The J gene is TRBJ1-1, the V gene TRBV5-1, with TRBD1 matching 8 bases. Germline V gives CDR1 SGHRS, CDR2 YFSETQ. This CDR3 is built from 14 residues. Trimming cost V 4 bases and J 5 bases; bases outside gene matches: 7. CDR3 protein: CASSPTGESTEAFF. CDR3 in DNA: TGCGCCAGCAGCCCGACAGGGGAGTCGACTGAAGCTTTCTTT.

The chain uses TRBV15 and TRBJ2-5; 11 positions match TRBD2. The CDR3 loop spans 16 amino acids. From germline, CDR1 is LNHNV and CDR2 YYDKDF (reference sequence). The V and J ends lost 6 bases and 5 bases, in that order; junction bases with no gene match: 11. Written as DNA, the CDR3 is TGTGCCACCAGGGCCCTGACTAGCGGGGACGTGGAGACCCAGTACTTC. Its protein is CATRALTSGDVETQYF.

This chain links TRBV18 with TRBJ1-4; 8 nucleotides line up with TRBD1. This CDR3 region has 14 residues. In germline, CDR1 is KGHSH, CDR2 LQKENI. The V gene end was trimmed by 4 bases and the J gene end by 7 bases; junction bases not matched to a gene: 5. The CDR3 sequence is CASSRQGAGEKLFF. In DNA form, the CDR3 reads TGTGCCAGCTCACGCCAGGGGGCTGGTGAAAAACTGTTTTTT. The entire variable domain, with the rest obtained from reference TRBV18 and TRBJ1-4, is as follows: NAGVMQNPRHLVRRRGQEARLRCSPMKGHSHVYWYRQLPEEGLKFMVYLQKENIIDESGMPKERFSAEFPKEGPSILRIQQVVRGDSAAYFCASSRQGAGEKLFFGSGTQLSVL.

The chain links TRBV5-1 to TRBJ1-5; D not certain. V was cut by 3 bases and J by 3 bases, with 10 bases left in between. The CDR3 totals 14 residues. Germline V lookup: CDR1 SGHRS, CDR2 YFSETQ. This CDR3 reads CASSSDGLNQPQHF. For the CDR3, the DNA is TGCGCCAGCAGCTCGGACGGACTCAATCAGCCCCAGCATTTT.

The J gene is TRBJ2-5, the V gene TRBV11-1; 11 positions agree with TRBD1. V gave up 4 bases and J gave up 4 bases; unmatched junction bases: 5. Germline loops: CDR1 SGHAT, CDR2 FQDESV (reference sequence). The CDR3 extends over 15 amino acids. This CDR3 reads CASSSSGTGGETQYF. As DNA, the CDR3 is TGTGCCAGCAGCTCATCCGGGACAGGGGGAGAGACCCAGTACTTC.

This chain joins TRBV14 and TRBJ2-7; possibly TRBD2 for D (6 bases). The CDR3 totals 15 residues. Germline CDR1 reads SGHDN; CDR2 reads FVKESK. Trimming removed 1 base from V and 5 bases from J, with 15 bases in between. CDR3 bases: TGTGCCAGCAGCCAAGGAGGTTCGGGGGTCGACGAGCAGTACTTC. Translated: CASSQGGSGVDEQYF.

The gene calls are TRBV19 and TRBJ2-2; 8 bases agree with TRBD1. The CDR3 consists of 15 residues. The junction had 5 bases not matched to a gene; V was cut back by 5 bases and J by 3 bases. CDR1 is LNHDA and CDR2 is SQIVND in the germline V gene (reference sequence). CDR3 loop: CASSVDRAYTGELFF. The DNA of the CDR3 is TGTGCCAGTAGTGTGGACAGGGCGTACACCGGGGAGCTGTTTTTT.

This rearrangement joins TRBV5-4 to TRBJ1-1; TRBD1 matches 11 bases. J lost 3 bases, V lost 5 bases, and 12 bases had no gene match. The CDR3 is 17 residues long. Germline lookup yields CDR1 SGHNT and CDR2 YYREEE (reference sequence). This CDR3 is CASRPSRDRGRDTEAFF. Written as DNA, the CDR3 is TGTGCCAGCAGGCCCTCCCGGGACAGGGGGAGGGACACTGAAGCTTTCTTT. Together with reference TRBV5-4 and TRBJ1-1, the CDR3 gives the full variable domain: ETGVTQSPTHLIKTRGQQVTLRCSSQSGHNTVSWYQQALGQGPQFIFQYYREEENGRGNFPPRFSGLQFPNYSSELNVNALELDDSALYLCASRPSRDRGRDTEAFFGQGTRLTVV.

This clone was recorded only once. The chain couples TRBV7-8 to TRBJ1-2, with TRBD1 matching over 10 bases. This CDR3 is 15 amino acids long. The V and J ends lost 3 bases and 2 bases, in that order; junction bases with no gene match: 3. Germline V gene lookup returns CDR1 SGHVS and CDR2 FQNEAQ. This chain's CDR3 is CASSFLGQGNYGYTF. The CDR3 bases are TGTGCCAGCAGCTTCCTGGGACAGGGGAACTATGGCTACACCTTC.

This chain joins TRBV3-1 (or the pseudogene TRBV3-2) and TRBJ1-2; possible D gene TRBD1, 6 bases. V lost 6 bases and J 8 bases, leaving 16 bases between the germline ends. The CDR3 consists of 13 residues. CDR1 is LGHDT, CDR2 YNNKEL, per germline (reference sequence). Here the CDR3 DNA reads TGTGCCAGCAGTCCCCGGTTTACAGGGGGCTACACCTTC. Translated: CASSPRFTGGYTF.

A word on this clone: Other DNA sequences of this sample code for an identical CDR3. This chain joins TRBV9 and TRBJ2-3; 11 bases line up with TRBD2. From germline, CDR1 is SGDLS and CDR2 YYNGEE. The CDR3 covers 15 residues. Germline trimming cut 2 bases from V and 1 base from J; bases unmatched to any gene: 0. This CDR3 reads CASSVGLAGTDTQYF. CDR3 sequence (DNA): TGTGCCAGCAGCGTGGGACTAGCGGGCACAGATACGCAGTATTTT.

This clone was detected once. This chain connects TRBV2 to TRBJ2-3; 8 nucleotides agree with TRBD2. V dropped 6 bases and J dropped 4; count of bases not matched to a gene: 15. The CDR3 contains 17 residues. The germline V gene has CDR1 SNHLY and CDR2 FYNNEI. In DNA, the CDR3 is TGTGCCAGCAGACCTCCCGTAGGAACTAGCGGATCAGATACGCAGTATTTT. Residues: CASRPPVGTSGSDTQYF.

The chain links TRBV19 to TRBJ1-1; D uncertain. CDR3 length: 13 amino acids. The V end was cut by 6 bases, the J end by 1 base, with 9 bases between. The germline CDR1 and CDR2 sequences are LNHDA and SQIVND (reference sequence). This CDR3 is CASSLTKNTEAFF. Written as DNA, the CDR3 is TGTGCCAGTAGCCTTACAAAGAACACTGAAGCTTTCTTT. Full variable domain (outside the CDR3, taken from reference TRBV19 and TRBJ1-1): DGGITQSPKYLFRKEGQNVTLSCEQNLNHDAMYWYRQDPGQGLRLIYYSQIVNDFQKGDIAEGYSVSREKKESFPLTVTSAQKNPTAFYLCASSLTKNTEAFFGQGTRLTVV.

This clone occurred once. The chain joins TRBV2 to TRBJ2-7; 7 nucleotides match TRBD2. Germline loops: CDR1 SNHLY, CDR2 FYNNEI. CDR3 length: 14 amino acids. Trimming removed 9 bases from V and 3 bases from J; junction bases left unmatched: 11. CDR3 in amino acids: CAREISGRRYEQYF. The CDR3 region has the DNA TGTGCCAGAGAGATTAGCGGGCGTCGCTACGAGCAGTACTTC.

The chain joins TRBV11-2 to TRBJ1-4, with a possible D match to TRBD1 (6 bases). V gave up 5 bases and J gave up 11 bases, with 15 bases separating them. The CDR3 consists of 13 residues. Germline V gene sequence: CDR1 SGHAT, CDR2 FQNNGV. The CDR3 coding sequence is TGTGCCAGCAGCCCCGCCCAGGGGTTTAAACTGTTTTTT. This gives the protein CASSPAQGFKLFF.

CDR3 sequence (DNA): TGCGCCAGCAGCTTGGCCCCCCGCCAAGAGACCCAGTACTTC. Translating gives CASSLAPRQETQYF. The genes are TRBV5-1 and TRBJ2-5; D not resolved. The CDR3 spans 14 residues. V was trimmed by 0 bases and J by 1 base, leaving 7 bases between them. Per germline, CDR1 SGHRS and CDR2 YFSETQ.

The rearrangement joins TRBV4-1 to TRBJ2-2; 7 nucleotides line up with TRBD1. This CDR3 is 16 amino acids long. J was trimmed by 7 bases and V by 2 bases; bases with no gene match: 10. In germline, CDR1 is MGHRA, CDR2 YSYEKL. CDR3 protein: CASSQLGTEADGELFF. DNA for the CDR3: TGCGCCAGCAGCCAATTAGGGACAGAGGCGGACGGGGAGCTGTTTTTT.

The rearrangement uses TRBV13 and TRBJ1-1; D perhaps matches TRBD1 (5 bases). V was clipped by 5 bases and J by 2 bases, with 12 bases between them. Per the germline V gene, CDR1 is PRHDT and CDR2 is FYEKMQ (reference sequence). The length of the CDR3 is 14 residues. This chain's CDR3 is CASSRRVRNTEAFF. DNA of the CDR3: TGTGCCAGCAGCCGCAGGGTCCGAAACACTGAAGCTTTCTTT.

V usage is TRBV6-6 and J usage is TRBJ1-2, with a weak D call TRBD1 (5 bases). The V and J ends lost 4 bases and 7 bases respectively, with 13 bases between them. This CDR3 is 13 amino acids long. Germline-derived CDR1 and CDR2 are MNHNY and SVGAGI (reference sequence). CDR3 DNA: TGTGCCAGCAGTTCCTTGGAGGGGTCTGGCTACACCTTC. This codes for CASSSLEGSGYTF.

Details on this clone: Because the CDR3's place on the DNA is in doubt, the DNA is left out and the CDR3 is given as listed by TCRdb. The CDR3 reads CASSSSAQGVNEQFF. The chain couples TRBV6-5 to TRBJ2-1; TRBD1 is taken as the D call from the table, unchecked against the DNA. Termini included, the CDR3 measures 15 amino acids. Germline V gives CDR1 MNHEY, CDR2 SVGAGI.